Listed here are 25 T cell receptor beta chains from one sample, sequenced in a study of untreated major depressive disorder (dated by TCRdb to between 2018 and 2020). The library was made by the immunoSEQ multiplex PCR assay. TCRdb carries this immuneACCESS record with in-frame sequences only. Its versions omit some clonotypes, under half of them owing to an unresolved V gene in the studies checked, with the rest unexplained. This sample gives 20,000 to 25,000 clones in total; under 90% of them show up just once. Of the sample, 0.47% falls within the top ten clones. Sequenced input: CD4+ T cells from PBMCs. The receptors were sampled from a woman between 40 and 55 years old in good health.

V gene TRBV7-8 combines with J gene TRBJ1-1, with 7 nucleotides matching TRBD1. The ends lost 4 bases at V and 1 base at J; junction bases unmatched: 12. This CDR3 region has 17 residues. Germline CDR1 reads SGHVS; CDR2 reads FQNEAQ. The CDR3 spells CASSSLRWDRRNTEAFF. CDR3 coding DNA: TGTGCCAGCAGCTCCCTTCGCTGGGACAGACGGAACACTGAAGCTTTCTTT.

The chain is built from TRBV9 and TRBJ1-6, with D unresolved. Germline lookup yields CDR1 SGDLS and CDR2 YYNGEE. The CDR3 totals 16 residues. The V end lost 0 bases, the J end lost 8 bases, and 15 bases lay between the germline ends. DNA of the CDR3: TGTGCCAGCAGCGTAGAATTGCTTCCGCGGGATTCACCCCTCCACTTT. Protein product: CASSVELLPRDSPLHF.

The V gene is TRBV2, the J gene TRBJ1-3, with D possibly TRBD1 on 5 matching bases. V shed 3 bases and J shed 0 bases, with 12 bases lying between them. Germline V gives CDR1 SNHLY, CDR2 FYNNEI. This CDR3 is 16 amino acids long. The CDR3 region is CASSDPTGGSGNTIYF. CDR3 DNA: TGTGCCAGCAGTGATCCAACGGGGGGCTCTGGAAACACCATATATTTT.

CDR3 in amino acids: CASSPALSGRPETQYF. For the CDR3, the DNA is TGCGCCAGCAGCCCCGCCCTCTCCGGAAGGCCGGAGACCCAGTACTTC. The chain combines TRBV5-1 with TRBJ2-5; D gene unclear. CDR3 length: 16 residues. V was clipped by 4 bases and J by 5 bases, with 21 bases between them. CDR1 and CDR2 from the germline V gene are SGHRS and YFSETQ.

The V gene is TRBV11-2, the J gene TRBJ1-2; no definite D call. Trimming left V 1 base short and J 2 bases short, with 8 bases between. Germline values: CDR1 SGHAT, CDR2 FQNNGV. There are 14 residues in the CDR3. The CDR3 is CASSLGEQNYGYTF. The CDR3 DNA is TGTGCCAGCAGCTTAGGGGAGCAAAACTATGGCTACACCTTC.

The chain links TRBV9 to TRBJ2-5; D possibly corresponds to TRBD2 (5 bases). CDR3 length equals 14 residues. Per germline, CDR1 SGDLS and CDR2 YYNGEE. Deletions cut 3 bases from V and 4 bases from J, with 13 bases between. In DNA, the CDR3 is TGTGCCAGCAGCGCCCGGGCTGCGGGAGAGACCCAGTACTTC. Protein sequence: CASSARAAGETQYF.

The chain carries TRBV7-9 and TRBJ1-1; TRBD1 is a possible D gene (6 bases). V lost 0 bases and J 4 bases, leaving 9 bases between the germline ends. CDR1 SEHNR and CDR2 FQNEAQ come from the germline V gene (reference sequence). The CDR3 totals 14 residues. The CDR3 DNA reads as TGTGCCAGCAGCTTAGCTGGGGGCGCCACTGAAGCTTTCTTT. Amino acids: CASSLAGGATEAFF.

The gene calls are TRBV7-3 and TRBJ2-2; D is perhaps TRBD2 (5 bases). Germline V CDR1 and CDR2: SGHTA, FQGTGA. This CDR3 has 17 residues. With 5 bases removed from V and 1 base from J, the gap between germline ends came to 17 bases. The chain's CDR3 is CASSPIPGKQNTGELFF. As DNA, the CDR3 is TGTGCCAGCAGCCCAATACCCGGGAAACAGAACACCGGGGAGCTGTTTTTT.

The genes are TRBV19 and TRBJ1-4, with 8 positions matching TRBD1. This CDR3 spans 13 amino acids. Germline-derived CDR1 and CDR2 are LNHDA and SQIVND (reference sequence). With 4 bases clipped from V and 5 bases from J, the junction kept 0 bases outside the gene matches. The CDR3 reads CASSRQGNEKLFF. CDR3 bases: TGTGCCAGTAGTAGACAGGGGAATGAAAAACTGTTTTTT.

V gene TRBV2 combines with J gene TRBJ2-7; 12 positions match TRBD2. Per the germline V gene, CDR1 is SNHLY and CDR2 is FYNNEI. This CDR3 spans 16 amino acids. Losses at the gene ends were 6 bases for V and 0 bases for J; bases not matched to a gene: 6. As DNA, the CDR3 is TGTGCCAGCAGGGGCGGACTAGCGGGAACCTCCTACGAGCAGTACTTC. Translated, it gives CASRGGLAGTSYEQYF.

The chain couples TRBV7-8 to TRBJ1-5; tentatively, D is TRBD1 (5 bases). This CDR3 contains 16 residues. Germline assignment: CDR1 SGHVS and CDR2 FQNEAQ. V shed 5 bases and J shed 5 bases, with 19 bases lying between them. The chain's CDR3 is CASSPRAGPSHQPQHF. Here the CDR3 DNA reads TGTGCCAGCAGCCCCCGGGCAGGGCCATCCCATCAGCCCCAGCATTTT.

The chain is built from TRBV2 and TRBJ2-2; no firm D call. Germline V lookup: CDR1 SNHLY, CDR2 FYNNEI. CDR3 size: 14 residues. Between the trimmed V and J ends, which lost 4 bases and 7 bases, there was a span of 13 bases. Here the CDR3 reads CASSVQPVGGELFF. The CDR3 nucleotides are TGTGCCAGCAGTGTGCAACCTGTGGGCGGGGAGCTGTTTTTT.

This clone was detected only once. CDR3 coding DNA: TGTGCCAGCACCGGACAAGCCTACGAGCAGTACTTC. This gives the protein CASTGQAYEQYF. The chain couples TRBV25-1 to TRBJ2-7; perhaps TRBD1 as D (5 bases). CDR1 MGHDK and CDR2 SYGVNS come from the germline V gene. The V end lost 7 bases, the J end lost 2 bases, and 9 bases lay between the germline ends. This CDR3 region has 12 residues.

The CDR3 DNA is TGTGCCAGTAGTATTGGTGGCAGGGAGGTAGTCTACGAGCAGTACTTC. Translating gives CASSIGGREVVYEQYF. This chain joins TRBV19 and TRBJ2-7; possible D gene TRBD2, 6 bases. CDR3 length equals 16 residues. Germline-derived CDR1 and CDR2 are LNHDA and SQIVND (reference sequence). Trimming removed 3 bases from V and 3 bases from J, with 18 bases in between.

The V call is TRBV1, the J call TRBJ2-1; the table's D gene call, TRBD2, was not cross checked with the DNA. TRBV1 is recorded as a pseudogene. This CDR3 comprises 15 residues. CDR3 DNA sequence: TGCACCAGCACGTTAGCGGACGAAGACTACAATGAGCAGTTCTTC. Translating gives CTSTLADEDYNEQFF.

This chain uses TRBV13 with TRBJ2-4; TRBD2 might be the D (6 bases). V shed 5 bases and J shed 3 bases, with 11 bases lying between them. The CDR3 runs to 14 residues. The germline V gene has CDR1 PRHDT and CDR2 FYEKMQ (reference sequence). The DNA of the CDR3 is TGTGCCAGCAGCGGAGGGGAAATCAAAAACATTCAGTACTTC. Its translation is CASSGGEIKNIQYF.

The V call is TRBV18, the J call TRBJ1-4; D ambiguous. CDR3 length: 15 amino acids. Looked up from germline, CDR1 is KGHSH and CDR2 is LQKENI. Trimming cost V 6 bases and J 5 bases, with 16 bases left between them. This chain's CDR3 is CASSLQNHENEKLFF. Written as DNA, the CDR3 is TGTGCCAGCTCCCTCCAGAACCATGAGAATGAAAAACTGTTTTTT.

V usage is TRBV19 and J usage is TRBJ1-4, with D perhaps TRBD1 (6 bases). V lost 6 bases and J 6 bases, leaving 14 bases between the germline ends. CDR3 length: 14 residues. The germline gives CDR1 LNHDA, CDR2 SQIVND (reference sequence). CDR3 amino acids: CASRAPGEDEKLFF. CDR3 nucleotides: TGTGCCAGTAGGGCCCCAGGGGAGGATGAAAAACTGTTTTTT.

This chain uses TRBV2 with TRBJ2-7, with a tentative D call TRBD2 (6 bases). CDR3 length: 15 residues. The V gene lost 1 base and the J gene lost 3 bases, with 13 bases spanning the gap. The germline V gene encodes CDR1 SNHLY and CDR2 FYNNEI. CDR3 region: CASSEVRERRYEQYF. The DNA for the CDR3 is TGTGCCAGCAGTGAAGTCCGGGAGCGCCGCTACGAGCAGTACTTC.

The chain employs TRBV2 and TRBJ1-1, with D maybe TRBD1 (5 bases). This CDR3 is 13 amino acids long. V was trimmed by 5 bases and J by 5 bases, leaving 12 bases between them. In germline, CDR1 is SNHLY, CDR2 FYNNEI. CDR3 coding DNA: TGTGCCAGCAGTCCGCAGGGAAGTACTGAAGCTTTCTTT. It encodes CASSPQGSTEAFF.

J is TRBJ1-3 and V is TRBV20-1; D is ambiguous. Germline assignment: CDR1 DFQATT and CDR2 SNEGSKA (reference sequence). V was pared by 6 bases and J by 3 bases, with 6 bases between. The CDR3 extends over 11 amino acids. CDR3 protein: CSAWIGNTIYF. The CDR3 DNA sequence: TGCAGTGCCTGGATTGGAAACACCATATATTTT.

This clone occurred once. The chain links TRBV5-6 to TRBJ1-1, with a weak D call TRBD1 (5 bases). Germline V gene sequence: CDR1 SGHDT, CDR2 YYEEEE. This CDR3 comprises 16 residues. Trimming took off 2 bases at V and 3 bases at J, with 17 bases between the two ends. The DNA for the CDR3 is TGTGCCAGCAGCTTTTCCTACAGGTGGATAGACACTGAAGCTTTCTTT. Its translation is CASSFSYRWIDTEAFF.

The chain is built from TRBV27 and TRBJ1-2; D may be TRBD1 (5 bases). The CDR3 consists of 17 residues. CDR1 is MNHEY, CDR2 SMNVEV, per germline (reference sequence). Trimming cost V 0 bases and J 3 bases, with 17 bases left between them. The CDR3 DNA is TGTGCCAGCAGTTTATCGACGGGGCGCACGCCCTACTATGGCTACACCTTC. The encoded protein is CASSLSTGRTPYYGYTF.

The V call is TRBV4-1, the J call TRBJ1-4; TRBD1 agrees at 8 bases. J was trimmed by 4 bases and V by 1 base; bases with no gene match: 2. Germline V lookup: CDR1 MGHRA, CDR2 YSYEKL. This CDR3 is built from 15 residues. The CDR3 bases are TGCGCCAGCAGCCAAGCCGGGACAGGTAATGAAAAACTGTTTTTT. This translates into CASSQAGTGNEKLFF.

The chain uses TRBV27 and TRBJ2-1; maybe TRBD1 (6 bases). V dropped 6 bases and J dropped 8 bases, with 23 bases sitting between them. This CDR3 has 16 amino acids. Germline V lookup: CDR1 MNHEY, CDR2 SMNVEV (reference sequence). CDR3 nucleotides: TGTGCCAGCAGCCACCCCCCCCAGGGGCCACGATATGAGCAGTTCTTC. Residues: CASSHPPQGPRYEQFF.